The next 30 T cell receptor beta chains were all read from a single sample in a study of shared clonotypes between healthy human individuals. Assay: immunoSEQ multiplex PCR; the TCRdb copy retains only in-frame clones and omits some. The sample carries 2 million to 3 million clones, around nine tenths recorded once. The specimen was naive CD4+ T cells sorted from blood. Specified subset: CD45RA+ positively selected. The origin of the receptors is a man younger than 30 in good health.

The rearrangement links TRBV2 to TRBJ2-3; 7 nucleotides line up with TRBD1. This CDR3 comprises 13 residues. Germline V gene data show CDR1 as SNHLY and CDR2 as FYNNEI. The V and J ends lost 7 bases and 5 bases, in that order; junction bases with no gene match: 6. DNA of the CDR3: TGTGCCAGCACCGCTCGACAGGGAGATACGCAGTATTTT. Amino acids: CASTARQGDTQYF. Combining the CDR3 with reference TRBV2 and TRBJ2-3 gives the whole variable domain EPEVTQTPSHQVTQMGQEVILRCVPISNHLYFYWYRQILGQKVEFLVSFYNNEISEKSEIFDDQFSVERPDGSNFTLKIRSTKLEDSAMYFCASTARQGDTQYFGPGTRLTVL.

V gene TRBV29-1 combines with J gene TRBJ2-7; D might be TRBD2 (5 bases). From germline, CDR1 is SQVTM and CDR2 ANQGSEA. CDR3 length: 13 amino acids. Trimming took 3 bases from V and 2 from J, leaving 11 bases between them. Written as DNA, the CDR3 is TGCAGCGTTGAGGTGGACTTTACCTACGAGCAGTACTTC. This translates into CSVEVDFTYEQYF.

The J gene is TRBJ1-2, the V gene TRBV27; perhaps TRBD1 as D (6 bases). The germline gives CDR1 MNHEY, CDR2 SMNVEV (reference sequence). Trimming pared 4 bases from V and 8 bases from J, leaving 11 bases between. The CDR3 sequence is 12 residues long. The CDR3 region has the DNA TGTGCCAGCAGTTCTGCAGGGGAAGGCTACACCTTC. Its protein is CASSSAGEGYTF.

V and J are TRBV6-5 and TRBJ1-3, with D tentatively TRBD1 (5 bases). The CDR3 has 14 residues. Trimming stripped 4 bases from V and 3 bases from J, with 10 bases between. Germline CDR1 reads MNHEY; CDR2 reads SVGAGI. The CDR3 spells CASSFGADGNTIYF. The CDR3 DNA follows: TGTGCCAGCAGTTTTGGGGCGGATGGAAACACCATATATTTT.

In regard to this clone: Other DNA sequences in this specimen translate into the identical CDR3. The chain joins TRBV18 to TRBJ2-2, with 7 positions matching TRBD1. The V gene end was trimmed by 3 bases and the J gene end by 0 bases; junction bases not matched to a gene: 1. Germline V lookup: CDR1 KGHSH, CDR2 LQKENI. The CDR3 is 15 amino acids. DNA of the CDR3: TGTGCCAGCTCACCCGGGACAGCGAACACCGGGGAGCTGTTTTTT. Translated: CASSPGTANTGELFF.

CDR3 protein: CASSVAHQNSGNTIYF. The CDR3 DNA reads TGTGCCAGCAGTGTTGCCCACCAAAACTCTGGAAACACCATATATTTT. This rearrangement joins TRBV2 to TRBJ1-3; no definite D call. V lost 4 bases to trimming and J lost 0 bases, with 13 bases between them. This CDR3 is built from 16 residues. CDR1 is SNHLY, CDR2 FYNNEI, per germline.

J is TRBJ1-1 and V is TRBV29-1, with 10 bases fitting TRBD1. This CDR3 is built from 17 residues. Per germline, CDR1 SQVTM and CDR2 ANQGSEA. V shed 4 bases and J 0 bases; nucleotides not matched to a gene: 11. The CDR3 protein is CSVVRTGTGVVNTEAFF. The CDR3 bases are TGCAGCGTTGTTCGGACTGGGACAGGGGTTGTGAACACTGAAGCTTTCTTT.

The chain has TRBV29-1 and TRBJ2-5; 11 positions agree with TRBD2. CDR3 size: 14 residues. With V trimmed by 4 bases and J by 4 bases, 5 bases remained unmatched. From germline, CDR1 is SQVTM and CDR2 ANQGSEA. CDR3 sequence reads: CSVAISGGGETQYF. The CDR3 DNA is TGCAGCGTTGCTATTAGCGGGGGGGGAGAGACCCAGTACTTC.

DNA for the CDR3: TGTGCCAGCAGTTTCCAGGTCCTTCCCTACAATGAGCAGTTCTTC. This gives the protein CASSFQVLPYNEQFF. The V call is TRBV27, the J call TRBJ2-1, with no clear D. Trimming took 3 bases from V and 2 from J, leaving 11 bases between them. Per the germline V gene, CDR1 is MNHEY and CDR2 is SMNVEV (reference sequence). The CDR3 totals 15 residues.

This chain links TRBV27 with TRBJ2-1; D uncertain. Trimming pared 6 bases from V and 6 bases from J, leaving 9 bases between. Germline CDR1 reads MNHEY; CDR2 reads SMNVEV (reference sequence). The CDR3 has 12 amino acids. CDR3 coding DNA: TGTGCCAGCAGCCTGAATCGCAATGAGCAGTTCTTC. This encodes CASSLNRNEQFF.

This clone was seen only once. J is TRBJ2-7 and V is TRBV6-5; 7 bases match TRBD1. Trimming removed 10 bases from V and 4 bases from J; junction bases left unmatched: 7. Germline V lookup: CDR1 MNHEY, CDR2 SVGAGI. The CDR3 length is 12 residues. Here the CDR3 DNA reads TGTGCCACCAGACAGGGAAAGTACGAGCAGTACTTC. Translated: CATRQGKYEQYF.

The V call is TRBV7-6, the J call TRBJ2-7; D ambiguous. V was clipped by 1 base and J by 1 base, with 5 bases between them. Germline lookup yields CDR1 SGHVS and CDR2 FNYEAQ. The CDR3 spans 13 residues. CDR3: CASSLEQSYEQYF. The CDR3, as DNA: TGTGCCAGCAGCTTAGAACAGTCCTACGAGCAGTACTTC.

The CDR3 DNA is TGTGCCAGCAGCTCGGACAGGGCCGGGGCACCCCTCCACTTT. Translation gives CASSSDRAGAPLHF. The chain joins TRBV7-9 to TRBJ1-6; 8 nucleotides align to TRBD1. CDR1 is SEHNR, CDR2 FQNEAQ, per germline (reference sequence). The CDR3 runs to 14 residues. With V trimmed by 4 bases and J by 11 bases, 7 bases remained unmatched.

This chain links TRBV9 with TRBJ2-3; 8 nucleotides agree with TRBD1. The CDR3 covers 14 residues. V shed 0 bases and J 8 bases; nucleotides not matched to a gene: 5. The V gene's germline CDR1 is SGDLS and CDR2 YYNGEE. The CDR3, as DNA: TGTGCCAGCAGCGTAGCGGCAGGGGGCGGTACGCAGTATTTT. Residues: CASSVAAGGGTQYF. The full variable domain, rest sourced from reference TRBV9 and TRBJ2-3, is DSGVTQTPKHLITATGQRVTLRCSPRSGDLSVYWYQQSLDQGLQFLIQYYNGEERAKGNILERFSAQQFPDLHSELNLSSLELGDSALYFCASSVAAGGGTQYFGPGTRLTVL.

The chain carries TRBV15 and TRBJ1-5, with D unresolved. V lost 4 bases, J lost 3 bases, and 25 bases lay in between. The CDR3 runs to 19 residues. Germline V lookup: CDR1 LNHNV, CDR2 YYDKDF (reference sequence). The CDR3 DNA sequence: TGTGCCACCAGCACGGATGTTCCGTCGTCGGGCGGTATCAATCAGCCCCAGCATTTT. This encodes CATSTDVPSSGGINQPQHF.

This rearrangement joins TRBV6-6 to TRBJ2-7, with 8 nucleotides matching TRBD2. CDR3 length: 11 residues. In germline, CDR1 is MNHNY, CDR2 SVGAGI (reference sequence). Losses at the gene ends were 6 bases for V and 5 bases for J; bases not matched to a gene: 0. The CDR3 sequence: CASRGLDEQYF. The CDR3 nucleotides are TGTGCCAGCAGGGGACTAGACGAGCAGTACTTC.

The chain recombines TRBV18 with TRBJ1-4, with D unclear. Trimming cost V 2 bases and J 10 bases, with 5 bases left between them. The CDR3 length is 11 residues. The V gene's germline CDR1 is KGHSH and CDR2 LQKENI. CDR3 amino acids: CASSPLVKLFF. CDR3 DNA: TGTGCCAGCTCACCATTGGTAAAACTGTTTTTT.

V usage is TRBV6-5 and J usage is TRBJ1-2; possibly TRBD1 for D (6 bases). CDR3 length: 15 amino acids. CDR1 is MNHEY and CDR2 is SVGAGI in the germline V gene. V was shortened by 2 bases and J by 6 bases, with 16 bases between the two germline ends. Here the CDR3 reads CASSYRAGASNGYTF. In DNA form, the CDR3 reads TGTGCCAGCAGTTACCGGGCAGGGGCGTCCAATGGCTACACCTTC.

As regards this clone: This sample includes further DNA sequences coding for the same CDR3. The rearrangement uses TRBV5-1 and TRBJ2-5; TRBD1 matches at 7 bases. V gave up 2 bases and J gave up 5 bases; unmatched junction bases: 3. CDR1 and CDR2 (germline): SGHRS, YFSETQ. CDR3 length: 13 residues. Here the CDR3 DNA reads TGCGCCAGCAGCTTACAGGGGCTGGAGACCCAGTACTTC. Translating it yields CASSLQGLETQYF.

The rearrangement uses TRBV6-1 and TRBJ2-7, with D maybe TRBD1 (5 bases). This CDR3 contains 15 residues. Germline assignment: CDR1 MNHNS and CDR2 SASEGT. Deletions cut 6 bases from V and 0 bases from J, with 15 bases between. CDR3 sequence: CASSADTYTSYEQYF. CDR3 sequence (DNA): TGTGCCAGCAGCGCGGACACCTACACCTCCTACGAGCAGTACTTC.

This chain joins TRBV20-1 and TRBJ2-3, with D uncertain. Trimming removed 3 bases at V and 6 bases at J, with 4 bases between. The CDR3 spans 10 residues. Per germline, CDR1 DFQATT and CDR2 SNEGSKA (reference sequence). CDR3 sequence: CSARIDTQYF. The CDR3, as DNA: TGCAGTGCTAGGATTGATACGCAGTATTTT.

This rearrangement joins TRBV19 to TRBJ1-1; D is uncertain. V was pared by 4 bases and J by 5 bases, with 17 bases between. The CDR3 has 15 amino acids. Germline CDR1 is LNHDA and CDR2 is SQIVND (reference sequence). The CDR3 coding sequence is TGTGCCAGTAGTACCGTAGGAGGAGGGAGGACTGAAGCTTTCTTT. This gives the protein CASSTVGGGRTEAFF.

Only one count was recorded for this clone. V is TRBV5-1 and J is TRBJ2-3; D is perhaps TRBD1 (6 bases). The CDR3 loop spans 15 amino acids. V dropped 7 bases and J dropped 4 bases, with 19 bases sitting between them. The V gene's germline CDR1 is SGHRS and CDR2 YFSETQ. CDR3 sequence: CASGRGLPIADTQYF. CDR3 nucleotide sequence: TGCGCCAGCGGCAGGGGATTACCCATAGCAGATACGCAGTATTTT.

The chain carries TRBV9 and TRBJ1-1; D unclear. Germline-derived CDR1 and CDR2 are SGDLS and YYNGEE. V dropped 4 bases and J dropped 7 bases, with 17 bases sitting between them. This CDR3 comprises 14 residues. The DNA of the CDR3 is TGTGCCAGCAGCCCCCGTACAGCGCTAAGTGAAGCTTTCTTT. It codes for CASSPRTALSEAFF.

The chain employs TRBV6-5 and TRBJ1-2, with D maybe TRBD1 (6 bases). V lost 6 bases, J lost 2 bases, and 10 bases lay in between. The germline V gene encodes CDR1 MNHEY and CDR2 SVGAGI. CDR3 length: 13 residues. The CDR3 region has the DNA TGTGCCAGCAGGCCCGGGACAAACTATGGCTACACCTTC. Translating it yields CASRPGTNYGYTF.

The chain couples TRBV30 to TRBJ2-7; a possible D gene is TRBD2 (8 bases). CDR1 is GTSNPN and CDR2 is SVGIG in the germline V gene (reference sequence). Trimming took off 4 bases at V and 5 bases at J, with 27 bases between the two ends. There are 17 residues in the CDR3. The CDR3 DNA follows: TGTGCCTGGACCAAAGGGGGCAGGGCGGGAGGAACCCACGAGCAGTACTTC. As protein: CAWTKGGRAGGTHEQYF.

The rearrangement uses TRBV7-8 and TRBJ2-7; possibly TRBD2 for D (5 bases). Between the trimmed V and J ends, which lost 4 bases and 6 bases, there was a span of 22 bases. This CDR3 contains 16 residues. The germline CDR1 and CDR2 sequences are SGHVS and FQNEAQ. CDR3 in DNA: TGTGCCAGCAGCTCAGCAGCGCTTGGCGGGTGGGGCGAGCAGTACTTC. This gives the protein CASSSAALGGWGEQYF.

Comments on this clone: Additional DNA sequences in this sample encode the identical CDR3. The chain is built from TRBV27 and TRBJ2-5; D might be TRBD2 (5 bases). This CDR3 spans 14 amino acids. Per germline, CDR1 MNHEY and CDR2 SMNVEV (reference sequence). V was clipped by 5 bases and J by 3 bases, with 13 bases between them. The CDR3 is CASSPRGTEETQYF. In DNA form, the CDR3 reads TGTGCCAGCAGTCCCCGGGGTACGGAAGAGACCCAGTACTTC.

The V and J genes are TRBV5-5 and TRBJ2-2; 10 bases match TRBD2. The CDR3 spans 15 residues. The ends lost 10 bases at V and 2 bases at J; junction bases unmatched: 8. Germline V gene data show CDR1 as SGHKS and CDR2 as YYEKEE (reference sequence). This chain's CDR3 is CAAGTSGINTGELFF. The CDR3 nucleotides read TGTGCCGCCGGAACTAGCGGGATAAACACCGGGGAGCTGTTTTTT. The full variable domain, with the rest looked up from reference TRBV5-5 and TRBJ2-2, is DAGVTQSPTHLIKTRGQQVTLRCSPISGHKSVSWYQQVLGQGPQFIFQYYEKEERGRGNFPDRFSARQFPNYSSELNVNALLLGDSALYLCAAGTSGINTGELFFGEGSRLTVL.

The V and J genes are TRBV5-1 and TRBJ2-1; D remains ambiguous. The CDR3 runs 13 residues. V lost 4 bases to trimming and J lost 12 bases, with 17 bases between them. Germline V lookup: CDR1 SGHRS, CDR2 YFSETQ. In nucleotides, the CDR3 is TGCGCCAGCAGCCTTGCTGGGCCCGGTGGGCAGTTCTTC. It codes for CASSLAGPGGQFF.